The 22 T cell receptor delta chains below come from one sample, sequenced in a study of γδ T cells in repeated Plasmodium falciparum infection. TCRdb re-called clones from the multiplex PCR reads using CATT. Counted here are 75,000 to 100,000 delta-chain clones, over 1.3% occurring once; the ten biggest clones make up roughly 8.1%. Gammadelta T cells were flow-sorted from PBMC into Vgamma9/Vdelta2+ and Vdelta2-negative populations for bulk analysis. The specimen was gamma-delta T cells from blood. These receptor sequences come from a pool of human donors (malaria-infected and uninfected, not separated).

This clone was observed a handful of times. TCRdb's protein for this DNA is that of a much larger clone and differs from the translation at residue 7, likely a read error; the protein shown is the DNA translation. This chain links TRDV2 with TRDJ1; D perhaps matches TRDD3 (6 bases). Germline CDR1 GEAIGNYY, CDR2 EKD. V was shortened by 0 bases and J by 0 bases, with 19 bases between the two germline ends. The CDR3 totals 18 residues. The CDR3 DNA sequence: TGTGCCTGTGACACCGGGGCGTCTGGGGAATCGTACACCGATAAACTCATCTTT. Translated, it gives CACDTGASGESYTDKLIF.

This clone turned up a few times. It differs at one base from a far larger clone, so likely a read error. In the same sample, other DNA sequences code for this CDR3. The chain has TRDV2 and TRDJ2; 8 nucleotides line up with TRDD3. The J gene comes from matching the DNA to germline here; TCRdb lacks it. The J segment lost 11 bases and the V segment lost 1 base, leaving 8 bases of the junction unmatched. CDR3 length: 14 amino acids. Germline-derived CDR1 and CDR2 are GEAIGNYY and EKD. DNA of the CDR3: TGTGCCTGTGACACTTCGGGGAACTGGGGGCAACTCTTCTTT. This codes for CACDTSGNWGQLFF.

In regard to this clone: The mismatch at residue 6 between this DNA's translation and the TCRdb protein of a much larger clone likely reflects a read error; the protein shown is translated from the DNA. The chain carries TRDV2 and TRDJ1, with 8 nucleotides matching TRDD3. CDR1 GEAIGNYY and CDR2 EKD come from the germline V gene. V lost 1 base to trimming and J lost 3 bases; unmatched junction nucleotides: 24. The CDR3 extends over 21 amino acids. The CDR3 loop reads CACDTVKHSGILRDGSDKLIF. CDR3 nucleotide sequence: TGTGCCTGTGACACAGTAAAACACTCGGGGATACTCCGGGACGGCTCCGATAAACTCATCTTT.

Notes on this clone: A far larger clone is just one base off, so this is likely a read error. The sample has other DNA sequences that encode this CDR3 too. The genes are TRDV1 and TRDJ1; D remains ambiguous. The J gene, left out of TCRdb, was set here by checking the DNA against germline. Trimming took off 2 bases at V and 7 bases at J, with 20 bases between the two ends. CDR1 and CDR2 from the germline V gene are TSWWSYY and QGS. CDR3 length equals 16 residues. In DNA form, the CDR3 reads TGTGCTCTTGGGGAAATCAATACTCTACTACCAGTTAAACTCATCTTT. It specifies CALGEINTLLPVKLIF.

This clone was detected only a few times. In DNA form, the CDR3 reads TGTGCTCTTGGGGCCAAACGGTTCTTTGATTGGACTGGGGGACCGCGGGGGGACTACACCGATAAACTCATCTTT. It translates to CALGAKRFFDWTGGPRGDYTDKLIF. The chain has TRDV1 and TRDJ1, with 9 bases matching TRDD3. The J gene is absent in TCRdb and was assigned here via DNA matching to germline. The CDR3 totals 25 residues. Germline trimming cut 4 bases from V and 0 bases from J; bases unmatched to any gene: 33. Germline lookup yields CDR1 TSWWSYY and CDR2 QGS.

This clone was detected ten times or more. Distinct nucleotide sequences in the sample also encode this CDR3. CDR3 region: CALGEPLGEHTDKLIF. The DNA for the CDR3 is TGTGCTCTTGGGGAACCCCTGGGGGAGCACACCGATAAACTCATCTTT. V is TRDV1 and J is TRDJ1; TRDD3 aligns across 8 bases. The CDR3 sequence is 16 residues long. Germline V gives CDR1 TSWWSYY, CDR2 QGS. After removal of 1 base from V and 0 bases from J, the junction contained 4 bases not matched to a gene.

This clone has a count of ten or more. The chain uses TRDV1 and TRDJ1; TRDD3 aligns across 12 bases. CDR1 and CDR2 from the germline V gene are TSWWSYY and QGS. The CDR3 is made up of 22 amino acids. Trimming took 2 bases from V and 5 from J; bases not matched to a gene: 24. CDR3 DNA: TGTGCTCTTGGGGAAAAGACGGCCCCCGAGATGTACTGGGGGATACTTTCGGATAAACTCATCTTT. Translating it yields CALGEKTAPEMYWGILSDKLIF.

V and J are TRDV1 and TRDJ1, with 13 bases aligning to TRDD3. As TCRdb names no J gene, one was assigned here on the basis of a DNA match to germline. The V gene's germline CDR1 is TSWWSYY and CDR2 QGS. The ends lost 5 bases at V and 1 base at J; junction bases unmatched: 22. The CDR3 contains 22 residues. CDR3 DNA sequence: TGTGCTCTTGGGACCTGTTCTCGGAGCCTAGTTACTGGGGGATACGGCACCGATAAACTCATCTTT. Its translation: CALGTCSRSLVTGGYGTDKLIF.

This clone was counted ten times or more. This DNA translates differently at residue 6 from the TCRdb protein, which is that of a much larger clone; a read error is likely, and the protein shown is the DNA's own translation. The chain links TRDV1 to TRDJ1; 9 nucleotides agree with TRDD3. Per germline, CDR1 TSWWSYY and CDR2 QGS. This CDR3 region has 20 residues. The V gene end was trimmed by 3 bases and the J gene end by 0 bases; junction bases not matched to a gene: 17. CDR3 coding DNA: TGTGCTCTTGGGGAGACTAGGAGGCTGGGGGATCCTTGGTACACCGATAAACTCATCTTT. Translation: CALGETRRLGDPWYTDKLIF.

The sample holds a few counts of this clone. Given a far larger clone just one base away, this is likely a sequencing read error. This sample also contains other DNA sequences that code for the same CDR3. The V gene was identified as TRDV2, while no J gene was called; the listed D gene, TRDD3, was not tested against the DNA. This CDR3 contains 19 residues. CDR1 and CDR2 from the germline V gene are GEAIGNYY and EKD. CDR3 loop: CACDRLGDTCSWDTRQMFF. The CDR3 nucleotides read TGTGCCTGTGACAGACTGGGGGATACTTGCTCCTGGGACACCCGACAGATGTTCTTC.

This clone was detected many times. TCRdb assigns this DNA the protein of a much larger clone, which departs from its translation at residue 11; this likely reflects a read error, and the protein shown comes from translating the DNA. V usage is TRDV2 and J usage is TRDJ1; 9 nucleotides agree with TRDD3. V gave up 3 bases and J gave up 0 bases; unmatched junction bases: 16. This CDR3 comprises 19 residues. In germline, CDR1 is GEAIGNYY, CDR2 EKD. The CDR3 sequence: CACDPMLLGDAPYTDKLIF. CDR3 bases: TGTGCCTGTGACCCTATGCTTCTGGGGGATGCCCCGTACACCGATAAACTCATCTTT.

This clone was counted between two and nine times. This DNA's translation differs at residue 15 from TCRdb's protein, which comes from a much larger clone; a read error is likely, and the protein shown is translated from the DNA. The chain couples TRDV1 to TRDJ1, with TRDD3 identical over 11 bases. The J gene was missing in TCRdb and was found by matching the end of the DNA to germline. Germline CDR1 reads TSWWSYY; CDR2 reads QGS. This CDR3 has 19 residues. CDR3: CALGELGWGIPSYTGKLIF. In DNA, the CDR3 is TGTGCTCTTGGGGAACTAGGCTGGGGGATACCCTCATACACCGGTAAACTCATCTTT.

This clone has just a few counts. A far larger clone is off by one base, so a read error is likely. Additional DNA sequences in this sample encode the identical CDR3. V usage is TRDV3 and J usage is TRDJ1; TRDD3 matches 12 bases. TCRdb gives no J gene; it was assigned here by matching the DNA to germline. The CDR3 spans 19 residues. The germline CDR1 and CDR2 sequences are TVYSNPD and GDNSRS (reference sequence). The CDR3 DNA reads TGCGCCTTTCGCGGGGGTACTGGGGGATACCGATGGTACACCGATAAACTCATCTTT. This codes for CAFRGGTGGYRWYTDKLIF. Full variable domain (remainder filled in from reference TRDV3 and TRDJ1): CDKVTQSSPDQTVASGSEVVLLCTYDTVYSNPDLFWYRIRPDYSFQFVFYGDNSRSEGADFTQGRFSVKHILTQKAFHLVISPVRTEDSATYYCAFRGGTGGYRWYTDKLIFGKGTRVTVEP.

This clone was recorded many times. This DNA's translation differs at residue 8 from TCRdb's protein, which comes from a much larger clone; a read error is likely, and the protein shown is translated from the DNA. V usage is TRDV2 and J usage is TRDJ1, with TRDD3 as a possible D gene (5 bases). From germline, CDR1 is GEAIGNYY and CDR2 EKD. This CDR3 contains 13 residues. The V and J ends lost 1 base and 3 bases respectively, with 8 bases between them. CDR3 loop: CACDTGSPDKLIF. The CDR3 DNA reads TGTGCCTGTGACACGGGATCCCCCGATAAACTCATCTTT.

This clone was found a few times. This DNA's translation differs at residue 10 from TCRdb's protein, which comes from a much larger clone; a read error is likely, and the protein shown is translated from the DNA. V usage is TRDV1 and J usage is TRDJ1; 9 bases fit TRDD3. No J gene was available from TCRdb, and it was assigned here by a germline match of the DNA. Germline loops: CDR1 TSWWSYY, CDR2 QGS. Germline trimming cut 0 bases from V and 2 bases from J; bases unmatched to any gene: 16. This CDR3 contains 20 residues. The CDR3: CALGELGDACWGIGTDKLIF. CDR3 bases: TGTGCTCTTGGGGAACTTGGGGATGCGTGCTGGGGGATTGGAACCGATAAACTCATCTTT.

Remarks on this clone: Other DNA sequences from this sample encode an identical CDR3 as well. V gene TRDV1 combines with J gene TRDJ1; 12 bases are shared with TRDD3. No J gene was available from TCRdb, and it was assigned here by a germline match of the DNA. The CDR3 has 25 amino acids. V gave up 3 bases and J gave up 0 bases; unmatched junction bases: 29. Germline assignment: CDR1 TSWWSYY and CDR2 QGS. The CDR3 sequence: CALGESDLPHYTGGYPDRNTDKLIF. In DNA, the CDR3 is TGTGCTCTTGGGGAGTCCGACCTTCCTCATTATACTGGGGGATACCCGGATCGAAACACCGATAAACTCATCTTT.

Remarks on this clone: This likely reflects a read error, since a far larger clone is one base away. The identical CDR3 is also encoded by other nucleotide sequences in the sample. The genes are TRDV1 and TRDJ1, with TRDD3 as a possible D gene (7 bases). The J gene was not available in TCRdb and was assigned here by matching the DNA to germline segments. The CDR3 covers 25 residues. Germline CDR1 and CDR2: TSWWSYY and QGS. Trimming took off 3 bases at V and 7 bases at J, with 48 bases between the two ends. CDR3 DNA: TGTGCTCTTGGGGAGTTCAAGAGGGGGCCTTCCGAAAAAAACTGGGGAATACCTTCCAACAGTAAACTCATCTTT. Its translation: CALGEFKRGPSEKNWGIPSNSKLIF.

This clone was counted many times. The rearrangement joins TRDV1 to TRDJ1; the D is unclear. There are 15 residues in the CDR3. V lost 2 bases to trimming and J lost 5 bases, with 15 bases between them. Germline V gives CDR1 TSWWSYY, CDR2 QGS. The CDR3 sequence is CALGEEWTNSDKLIF. For the CDR3, the DNA is TGTGCTCTTGGGGAAGAGTGGACCAACTCTGATAAACTCATCTTT.

On this clone itself: Given a far larger clone just one base away, this is likely a sequencing read error. This sample includes further DNA sequences coding for the same CDR3. CDR3 loop: CACDTVLGSPPSSWDTRQMFF. CDR3 in DNA: TGTGCCTGTGACACGGTACTGGGGTCGCCTCCTAGCTCCTGGGACACCCGACAGATGTTTTTC. The chain couples TRDV2 to TRDJ3, with TRDD3 matching 7 bases. In the absence of a J gene in TCRdb, the DNA was matched to germline to assign it here. The CDR3 runs 21 residues. CDR1 GEAIGNYY and CDR2 EKD come from the germline V gene. V was clipped by 1 base and J by 0 bases; unmatched bases: 14.

Only a few counts were recorded for this clone. A far larger clone is one nucleotide away, so this likely arose from a read error. The sample contains more than one DNA sequence encoding this CDR3. The chain employs TRDV1 and TRDJ4; D is perhaps TRDD3 (6 bases). The CDR3 has 16 residues. CDR1 and CDR2 from the germline V gene are TSWWSYY and QGS. The CDR3 spells CALGEIGGLGTGPLIF. CDR3 bases: TGTGCTCTTGGGGAAATTGGTGGGCTGGGGACCGGGCCCCTGATTTTT.

This clone is labeled as medium-sized. At the DNA level, this CDR3 is encoded by other sequences in the same sample as well. V usage is TRDV2 and J usage is TRDJ3, with TRDD3 identical over 12 bases. With 3 bases clipped from V and 0 bases from J, the junction kept 5 bases outside the gene matches. Germline-derived CDR1 and CDR2 are GEAIGNYY and EKD. The CDR3 loop spans 19 amino acids. CDR3 nucleotides: TGTGCCTGTGACCTACTGGGGGATACTAGCTCCTGGGACACCCGACAGATGTTTTTC. As protein: CACDLLGDTSSWDTRQMFF.

V gene TRDV1 combines with J gene TRDJ1; TRDD3 matches 12 bases. The J gene, missing from TCRdb, was assigned here through DNA to germline matching. The CDR3 has 17 residues. V lost 1 base to trimming and J lost 5 bases; unmatched junction nucleotides: 8. Germline CDR1 reads TSWWSYY; CDR2 reads QGS. The CDR3 reads CALGEHVLGDTSDKLIF. The CDR3 region has the DNA TGTGCTCTTGGGGAACACGTACTGGGGGATACATCTGATAAACTCATCTTT.